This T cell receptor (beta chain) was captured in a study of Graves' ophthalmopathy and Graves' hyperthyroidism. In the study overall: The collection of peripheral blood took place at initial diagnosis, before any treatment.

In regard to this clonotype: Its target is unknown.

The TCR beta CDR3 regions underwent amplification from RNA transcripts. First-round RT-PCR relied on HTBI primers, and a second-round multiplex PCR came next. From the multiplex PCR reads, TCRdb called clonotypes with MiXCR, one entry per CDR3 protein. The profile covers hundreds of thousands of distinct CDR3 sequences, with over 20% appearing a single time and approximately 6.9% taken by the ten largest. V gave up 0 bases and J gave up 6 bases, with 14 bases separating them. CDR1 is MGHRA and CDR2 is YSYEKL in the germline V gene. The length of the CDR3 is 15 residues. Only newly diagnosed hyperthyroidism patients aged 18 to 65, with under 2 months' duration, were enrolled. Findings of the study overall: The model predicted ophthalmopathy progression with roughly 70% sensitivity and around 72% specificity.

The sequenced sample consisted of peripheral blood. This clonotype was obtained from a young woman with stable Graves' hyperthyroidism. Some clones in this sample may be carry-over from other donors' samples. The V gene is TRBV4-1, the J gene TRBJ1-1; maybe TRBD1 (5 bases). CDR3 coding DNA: TGCGCCAGCAGCCAAGATGGGGACGGTCGAGCTGAAGCTTTCTTT. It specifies CASSQDGDGRAEAFF.